These T cell receptor beta chains were read from a single sample in a study of T cell changes during pregnancy in multiple sclerosis. The repertoire was sequenced with immunoSEQ multiplex PCR; TCRdb's copy has only in-frame clones and lacks some. Here the sample spans 65,000 to 75,000 clones, roughly 92% being singletons. Sequenced material: peripheral blood, taken in the second trimester of pregnancy. These receptors came from a female donor with multiple sclerosis, enrolled in a pregnancy study. CDR3s include the opening cysteine and the closing phenylalanine or tryptophan. The D gene is left open where the match is weak. Size tells how often a clone was seen (once, few, many) or the class of an expanded clone, and some rows leave it out.

clone size	V gene	J gene	D gene	CDR3 DNA	CDR3 protein
.	TRBV18	TRBJ2-5	TRBD1	TGTGCCAGTCAACAGGGGGATGGGGAGACCCAGTACTTC	CASQQGDGETQYF
.	TRBV6-5	TRBJ2-3	TRBD2	TGTGCCAGCAGTTCGGGCGGGAGAGGCGCAGATACGCAGTATTTT	CASSSGGRGADTQYF
few	TRBV19	TRBJ1-5	.	TGTGCCAGTAGTCCCGTGGGAGGATTTTATAGCAATCAGCCCCAGCATTTT	CASSPVGGFYSNQPQHF
.	TRBV4-3	TRBJ1-2	.	TGCGCCAGCAGCCAAGATACGAGCAGGGTGGATGGTGGCTACACCTTC	CASSQDTSRVDGGYTF
.	TRBV7-6	TRBJ2-7	.	TGTGCCAGCAGCCCTAGCTCCTACGAGCAGTACTTC	CASSPSSYEQYF
.	TRBV6-4	TRBJ2-6	TRBD2	TGTGCCAGCAGTGAAGGCGGGAGCTCTGGGGCCAACGTCCTGACTTTC	CASSEGGSSGANVLTF
.	TRBV2	TRBJ1-1	TRBD1	TGTGCCAGCAGAGGACAGGGTGGGGGCACTGAAGCTTTCTTT	CASRGQGGGTEAFF
.	TRBV5-4	TRBJ1-2	.	TGTGCCAGCAGCTTGGATGGGGAGCAGAAAGGCTACACCTTC	CASSLDGEQKGYTF
.	TRBV7-6	TRBJ2-1	TRBD2	TGTGCCAGCAGCCGTAGCGGGGGGGCCTCCTACAATGAGCAGTTCTTC	CASSRSGGASYNEQFF
.	TRBV29-1	TRBJ2-3	.	TGCAGCGTTGGTAAGGGGTCTAGCACAGATACGCAGTATTTT	CSVGKGSSTDTQYF
.	TRBV30	TRBJ1-5	.	TGTGCCTGGAGCCTCCGGACAGCGGGCAATCAGCCCCAGCATTTT	CAWSLRTAGNQPQHF
.	TRBV9	TRBJ2-1	TRBD2	TGTGCCAGCAGCGTAGGAGCGGGAGGATACAATGAGCAGTTCTTC	CASSVGAGGYNEQFF
.	TRBV2	TRBJ2-1	TRBD1	TGTGCCAGCAGTATGGACAGGGTCAATGAGCAGTTCTTC	CASSMDRVNEQFF
.	TRBV5-1	TRBJ2-3	TRBD2	TGCGCCAGCAGCATGCCTAGCGGGCGGGCAGATACGCAGTATTTT	CASSMPSGRADTQYF
.	TRBV5-1	TRBJ1-1	.	TGCGCCAGCAGCTTGGCTTCAGGAACTTTGAACACTGAAGCTTTCTTT	CASSLASGTLNTEAFF
.	TRBV5-5	TRBJ2-2	TRBD2	TGTGCCAGCAGCCTGAGCGGGGGGACCTTTCTTTCCGGGGAGCTGTTTTTT	CASSLSGGTFLSGELFF
once	TRBV4-3	TRBJ1-1	.	TGCGCCAGCAGCCAATACGGTGGGAACACTGAAGCTTTCTTT	CASSQYGGNTEAFF
.	TRBV2	TRBJ2-1	.	TGTGCCAGCGGCGTAGGCCACAAAGGAGGTGAGCAGTTCTTC	CASGVGHKGGEQFF
.	TRBV6-4	TRBJ2-3	.	TGTGCCAGCAGCTTAGACCAGGGGGGAACAGATACGCAGTATTTT	CASSLDQGGTDTQYF
.	TRBV9	TRBJ2-5	TRBD2	TGTGCCAGCAGCGTAGAGCGGGGAGGGGAGACCCAGTACTTC	CASSVERGGETQYF
.	TRBV10-2	TRBJ2-7	TRBD2	TGCGCCAGCAGTGAATGGGCTAGCGGGAATTACGAGCAGTACTTC	CASSEWASGNYEQYF
.	TRBV10-3	TRBJ1-1	.	TGTGCCATCAGTGAGCGGCGGGGTGGGAACACTGAAGCTTTCTTT	CAISERRGGNTEAFF
.	TRBV5-5	TRBJ1-1	.	TGTGCCAGCAGCTTGATAAGCGATATGAACACTGAAGCTTTCTTT	CASSLISDMNTEAFF
.	TRBV6-1	TRBJ1-1	.	TGTGCCAGCAGTGAAGTAGTAGAGAGGGGGGCTTTCTTT	CASSEVVERGAFF
.	TRBV15	TRBJ1-4	.	TGTGCCACCAGCGCTCGATTCCTAGAAAAACTGTTTTTT	CATSARFLEKLFF
.	TRBV30	TRBJ1-3	.	TGTGCCTGGAGTGTACTGGGCGGAAACACCATATATTTT	CAWSVLGGNTIYF
.	TRBV9	TRBJ2-7	.	TGTGCCAGCAGCGTAGGTGTTAGCGGAAGCTCCTACGAGCAGTACTTC	CASSVGVSGSSYEQYF
.	TRBV7-2	TRBJ1-4	TRBD1	TGTGCCAGCAGCTCGACAGGGTCGGGAAAACTGTTTTTT	CASSSTGSGKLFF
.	TRBV5-1	TRBJ2-7	TRBD1	TGCGCCAGCAGCTTGGCCCTAGGACAGGGTAGCCCCTACGAGCAGTACTTC	CASSLALGQGSPYEQYF
once	TRBV7-9	TRBJ1-2	.	TGTGCCAGCAGGCCGGTCGCAGGGTTCTATGGCTACACCTTC	CASRPVAGFYGYTF
few	TRBV4-1	TRBJ2-3	TRBD2	TGCGCCAGCAGCCTGGGACTAGCGTATGCAGATACGCAGTATTTT	CASSLGLAYADTQYF
.	TRBV18	TRBJ2-2	TRBD2	TGTGCCAGCTCACCGACTAGCGGGGGTTTTTACACCGGGGAGCTGTTTTTT	CASSPTSGGFYTGELFF
once	TRBV29-1	TRBJ2-1	.	TGCAGCGTTTCAGAGGGTGTCCTCTACAATGAGCAGTTCTTC	CSVSEGVLYNEQFF
few	TRBV6-1	TRBJ1-6	.	TGTGCCAGCAATCGGCAGGGTCGTTACACCCTCCACTTT	CASNRQGRYTLHF
.	TRBV5-4	TRBJ2-6	.	TGTGCCAGCAGCTTTGTGACAGGCCTGTCTGGGGCCAACGTCCTGACTTTC	CASSFVTGLSGANVLTF
.	TRBV6-6	TRBJ2-5	TRBD1	TGTGCCAGCATCCAACAGGGGGAAGAGACCCAGTACTTC	CASIQQGEETQYF
once	TRBV4-3	TRBJ2-7	.	TGCGCCAGCAGCCAGGCCACTAGCCCACTCTACGAGCAGTACTTC	CASSQATSPLYEQYF
.	TRBV6-1	TRBJ2-3	TRBD2	TGTGCCAGCAGTGTCCTAGCGGCTAGCACAGATACGCAGTATTTT	CASSVLAASTDTQYF
.	TRBV6-1	TRBJ2-7	TRBD1	TGTGCCAGCAGTGACTGGACAGGCTCCTACGAGCAGTACTTC	CASSDWTGSYEQYF
.	TRBV6-5	TRBJ2-1	TRBD1	TGTGCCAGCAGGTTCGACAGGGGAAACAATGAGCAGTTCTTC	CASRFDRGNNEQFF
.	TRBV9	TRBJ2-3	TRBD2	TGTGCCAGCAGCGTAGCCCAGCGGGGAATAGATACGCAGTATTTT	CASSVAQRGIDTQYF
.	TRBV20-1	TRBJ2-4	.	TGCAGTGCTAGAATCGAAAACATTCAGTACTTC	CSARIENIQYF
.	TRBV18	TRBJ1-2	TRBD1	TGTGCCAGCTCACCAATTACGGGACAGGGGTATGGCTACACCTTC	CASSPITGQGYGYTF
.	TRBV7-9	TRBJ2-1	.	TGTGCCAGCAGCTCCCTATCTGGTGAGCAGTTCTTC	CASSSLSGEQFF
.	TRBV19	TRBJ1-1	TRBD1	TGTGCCAGTAGCGACAGGGGAGGACCTGAAGCTTTCTTT	CASSDRGGPEAFF
.	TRBV10-3	TRBJ2-1	TRBD1	TGTGCCATCATGCCGGGACAGGGGTCGGATGAGCAGTTCTTC	CAIMPGQGSDEQFF
once	TRBV19	TRBJ1-5	.	TGTGCCAGTAGTAAACCGGGAGAAAGCAATCAGCCCCAGCATTTT	CASSKPGESNQPQHF
.	TRBV30	TRBJ1-5	.	TGTGCCTGGAGGGGCCGGGGACTTGAGTATCAGCCCCAGCATTTT	CAWRGRGLEYQPQHF
.	TRBV30	TRBJ1-5	.	TGTGCCTGGAAATCACGTCAGGGTGGTCTGGATCAGCCCCAGCATTTT	CAWKSRQGGLDQPQHF
.	TRBV18	TRBJ2-3	.	TGTGCCAGCTCACCATCCCCCTCAGATACGCAGTATTTT	CASSPSPSDTQYF
.	TRBV7-9	TRBJ1-2	TRBD1	TGTGCCAGCAGCTTACAAACAGGGGCTAACTATGGCTACACCTTC	CASSLQTGANYGYTF
.	TRBV27	TRBJ2-3	.	TGTGCCAGCAGTTTACAGGTGGCGGATACGCAGTATTTT	CASSLQVADTQYF
.	TRBV18	TRBJ2-2	TRBD2	TGTGCCAGCTCACCCGAACCGGGAGGGCGATCCGGGGAGCTGTTTTTT	CASSPEPGGRSGELFF
.	TRBV23-1	TRBJ2-2	.	TGCGCCAGCAGTCAATCGGAACCCGGGACACTCTTTAGGGCCTACACCGGGGAGCTGTTTTTT	CASSQSEPGTLFRAYTGELFF
.	TRBV19	TRBJ2-1	.	TGTGCCAGTACCCGGGGTGCCTACAATGAGCAGTTCTTC	CASTRGAYNEQFF
.	TRBV27	TRBJ2-7	TRBD2	TGTGCCAGCAACGCCATCGGACTAGCGGGAGTACACGAGCAGTACTTC	CASNAIGLAGVHEQYF
.	TRBV27	TRBJ2-2	.	TGTGCCAGCAGTTTGTTCCCCGCGGGGGAGCTGTTTTTT	CASSLFPAGELFF
.	TRBV18	TRBJ1-1	.	TGTGCCAGCTCACCCCAGGGGCCGCCCTCGAACACTGAAGCTTTCTTT	CASSPQGPPSNTEAFF
.	TRBV30	TRBJ2-1	.	TGTGCCTGGATAAATGGAGGTGGCTCCTGGCAGTTCTTC	CAWINGGGSWQFF
.	TRBV18	TRBJ1-3	.	TGTGCCAGCTCACCTTCACAGTTCTTCTCTGGAAACACCATATATTTT	CASSPSQFFSGNTIYF